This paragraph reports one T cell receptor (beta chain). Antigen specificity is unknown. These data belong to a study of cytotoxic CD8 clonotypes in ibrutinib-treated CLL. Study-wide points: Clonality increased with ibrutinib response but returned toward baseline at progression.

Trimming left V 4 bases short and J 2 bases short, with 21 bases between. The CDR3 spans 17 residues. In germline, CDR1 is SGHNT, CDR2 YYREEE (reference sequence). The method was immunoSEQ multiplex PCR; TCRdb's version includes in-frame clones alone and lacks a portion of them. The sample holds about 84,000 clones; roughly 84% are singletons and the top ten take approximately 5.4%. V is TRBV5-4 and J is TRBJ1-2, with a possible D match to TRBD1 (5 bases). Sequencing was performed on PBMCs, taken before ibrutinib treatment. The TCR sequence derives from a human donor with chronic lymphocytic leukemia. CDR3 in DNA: TGTGCCAGCAGCGCCTTGGGGGAACACCCCTCCAACTATGGCTACACCTTC. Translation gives CASSALGEHPSNYGYTF.